This TCR beta chain was captured by sequencing in a study of early T cells in non-severe SARS-CoV-2 infection. The protocol attached unique molecular identifiers to individual cDNA molecules. TCRdb reanalysed the 5' RACE reads using MiXCR and keeps one entry per CDR3 protein. This table has about 98,000 distinct CDR3 sequences, about 10% appearing once. This clonotype occurred a few times. The V gene's germline CDR1 is MDHEN and CDR2 SYDVKM. The V segment lost 8 bases and the J segment 4 bases; nucleotides outside the gene matches: 5. CDR3 length equals 15 residues. The chain combines TRBV28 with TRBJ2-2, with 12 bases fitting TRBD2. The sequenced sample consisted of whole blood. The receptor comes from an adult who was a healthcare worker with PCR-confirmed SARS-CoV-2 infection or an uninfected control (not recorded which). The CDR3, as DNA: TGTGCCAGCGTACTAGCGGGAGGCTCCACCGGGGAGCTGTTTTTT. It codes for CASVLAGGSTGELFF.